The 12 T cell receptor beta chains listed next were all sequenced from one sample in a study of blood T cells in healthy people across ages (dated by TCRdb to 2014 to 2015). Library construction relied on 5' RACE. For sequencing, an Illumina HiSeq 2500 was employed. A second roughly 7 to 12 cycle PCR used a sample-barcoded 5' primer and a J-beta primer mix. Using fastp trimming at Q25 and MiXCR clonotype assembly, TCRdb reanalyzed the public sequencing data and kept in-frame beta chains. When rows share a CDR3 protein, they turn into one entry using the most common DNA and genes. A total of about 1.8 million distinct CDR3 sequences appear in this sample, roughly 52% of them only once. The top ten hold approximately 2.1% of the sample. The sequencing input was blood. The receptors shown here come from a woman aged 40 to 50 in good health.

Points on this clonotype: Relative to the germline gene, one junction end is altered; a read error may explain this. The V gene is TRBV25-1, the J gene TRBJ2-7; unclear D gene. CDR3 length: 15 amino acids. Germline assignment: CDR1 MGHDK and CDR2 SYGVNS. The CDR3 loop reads CASSESDSLSYERYF. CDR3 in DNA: TGTGCCAGCTCCGAGTCGGATTCGCTTTCCTACGAGCGGTACTTC.

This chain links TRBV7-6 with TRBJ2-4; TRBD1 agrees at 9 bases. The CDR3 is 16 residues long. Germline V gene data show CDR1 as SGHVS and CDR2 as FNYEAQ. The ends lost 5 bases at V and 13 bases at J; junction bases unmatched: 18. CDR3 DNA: TGTGCCAGCAGCCCCGCGGGGACAGGGCTATATATAGGGCAGTACTTC. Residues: CASSPAGTGLYIGQYF.

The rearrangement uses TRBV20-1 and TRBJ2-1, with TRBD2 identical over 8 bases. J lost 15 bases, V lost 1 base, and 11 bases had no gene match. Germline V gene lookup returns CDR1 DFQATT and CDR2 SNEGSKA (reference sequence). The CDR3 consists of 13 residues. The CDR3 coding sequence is TGCAGTGCTAGAGGGCGGGGGGACCTGTTTCGGTTCTTC. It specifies CSARGRGDLFRFF.

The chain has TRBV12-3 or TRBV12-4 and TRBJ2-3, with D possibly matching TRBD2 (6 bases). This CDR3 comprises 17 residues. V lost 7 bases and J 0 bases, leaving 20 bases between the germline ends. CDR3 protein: CASNGRRGRPSTDTQYF. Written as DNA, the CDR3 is TGTGCCAGCAATGGGAGGAGAGGGAGACCTAGCACAGATACGCAGTATTTT.

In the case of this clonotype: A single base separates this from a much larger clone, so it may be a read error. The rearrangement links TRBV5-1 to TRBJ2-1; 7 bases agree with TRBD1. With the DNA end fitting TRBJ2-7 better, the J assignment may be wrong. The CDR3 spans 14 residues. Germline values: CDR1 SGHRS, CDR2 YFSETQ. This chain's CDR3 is CASSARDSYNEQYF. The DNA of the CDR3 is TGCGCCAGCAGCGCCAGGGACAGTTACAATGAGCAGTACTTC.

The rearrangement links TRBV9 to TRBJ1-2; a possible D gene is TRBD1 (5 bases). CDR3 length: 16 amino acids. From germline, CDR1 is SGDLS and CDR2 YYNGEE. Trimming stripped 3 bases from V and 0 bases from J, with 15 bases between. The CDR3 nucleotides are TGTGCCAGCAGCGAGCACGGACACCTACCTAACTATGGCTACACCTTC. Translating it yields CASSEHGHLPNYGYTF.

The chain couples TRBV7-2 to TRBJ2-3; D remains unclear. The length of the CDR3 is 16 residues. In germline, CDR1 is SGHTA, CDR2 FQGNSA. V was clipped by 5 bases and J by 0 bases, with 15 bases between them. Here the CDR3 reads CASSKGRVRSTDTQYF. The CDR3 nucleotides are TGTGCCAGCAGCAAGGGTCGCGTCCGTAGCACAGATACGCAGTATTTT.

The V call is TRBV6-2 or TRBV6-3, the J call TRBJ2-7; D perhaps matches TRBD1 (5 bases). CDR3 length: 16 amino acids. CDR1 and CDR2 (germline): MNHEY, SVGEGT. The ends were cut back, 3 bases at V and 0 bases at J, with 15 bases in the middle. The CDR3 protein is CASSYIRTLPSYEQYF. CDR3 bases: TGTGCCAGCAGTTATATTCGGACACTCCCCTCCTACGAGCAGTACTTC.

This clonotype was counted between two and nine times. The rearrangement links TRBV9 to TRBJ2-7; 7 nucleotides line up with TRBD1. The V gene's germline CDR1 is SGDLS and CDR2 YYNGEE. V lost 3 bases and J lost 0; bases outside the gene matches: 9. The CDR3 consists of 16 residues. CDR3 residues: CASSASGTASSYEQYF. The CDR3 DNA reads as TGTGCCAGCAGCGCCTCCGGGACAGCGAGCTCCTACGAGCAGTACTTC.

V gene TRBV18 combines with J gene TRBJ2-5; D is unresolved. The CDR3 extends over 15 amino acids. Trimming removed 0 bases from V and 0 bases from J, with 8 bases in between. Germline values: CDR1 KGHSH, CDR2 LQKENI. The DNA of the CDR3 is TGTGCCAGCTCACCACCGGAACAGTACCAAGAGACCCAGTACTTC. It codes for CASSPPEQYQETQYF.

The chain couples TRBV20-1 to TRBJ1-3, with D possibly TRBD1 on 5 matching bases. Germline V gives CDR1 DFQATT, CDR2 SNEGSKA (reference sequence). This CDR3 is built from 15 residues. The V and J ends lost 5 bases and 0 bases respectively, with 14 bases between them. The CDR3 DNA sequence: TGCAGTGCTGACCCCGGGGGGGTCTCTGGAAACACCATATATTTT. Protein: CSADPGGVSGNTIYF.

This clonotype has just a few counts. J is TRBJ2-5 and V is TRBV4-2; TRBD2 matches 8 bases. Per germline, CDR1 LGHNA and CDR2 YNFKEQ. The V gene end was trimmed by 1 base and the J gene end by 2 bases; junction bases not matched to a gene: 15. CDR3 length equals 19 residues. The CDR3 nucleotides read TGTGCCAGCAGCCAAGGGGCCCCATTTGGGAGCGGGGGACAAGAGACCCAGTACTTC. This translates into CASSQGAPFGSGGQETQYF.